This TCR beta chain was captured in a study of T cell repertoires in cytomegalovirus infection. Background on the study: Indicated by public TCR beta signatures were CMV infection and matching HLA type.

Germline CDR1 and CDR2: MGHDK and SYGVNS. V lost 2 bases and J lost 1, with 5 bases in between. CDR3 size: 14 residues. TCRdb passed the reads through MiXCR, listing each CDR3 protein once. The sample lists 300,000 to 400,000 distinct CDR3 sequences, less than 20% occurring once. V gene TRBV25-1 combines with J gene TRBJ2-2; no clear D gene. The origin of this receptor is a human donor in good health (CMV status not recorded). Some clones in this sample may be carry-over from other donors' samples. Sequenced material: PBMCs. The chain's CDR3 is CASSEQENTGELFF. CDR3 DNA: TGTGCCAGCAGTGAACAGGAGAACACCGGGGAGCTGTTTTTT.